This passage covers 32 T cell receptor beta chains from one sample sequenced in a study of blood T cell repertoires in COVID-19. Libraries were prepared by immunoSEQ multiplex PCR; TCRdb keeps only in-frame clonotypes and omits some of them. This sample has roughly 170,000 clones; around 72% occur once, and the top ten carry 3%. Sequencing was performed on peripheral blood. The receptors were gathered from a woman aged 80 or over with acute or convalescent COVID-19.

The rearrangement uses TRBV6-5 and TRBJ2-4, with TRBD1 identical over 8 bases. The CDR3 spans 13 residues. Germline CDR1 and CDR2: MNHEY and SVGAGI. Unmatched junction bases numbered 1, after V lost 6 bases and J lost 3 bases. CDR3 protein: CASRGTGKNIQYF. CDR3 sequence (DNA): TGTGCCAGCAGGGGGACAGGCAAAAACATTCAGTACTTC.

The J gene is TRBJ2-5, the V gene TRBV14; D perhaps matches TRBD1 (6 bases). Germline V CDR1 and CDR2: SGHDN, FVKESK. V lost 4 bases and J 5 bases, leaving 14 bases between the germline ends. The CDR3 is 14 residues long. The CDR3, as DNA: TGTGCCAGCAGCCTCAATCAGGGGTCTGAGACCCAGTACTTC. Its translation is CASSLNQGSETQYF.

The chain combines TRBV5-5 with TRBJ2-1, with 9 bases matching TRBD2. The CDR3 is made up of 15 amino acids. Germline lookup yields CDR1 SGHKS and CDR2 YYEKEE (reference sequence). V gave up 5 bases and J gave up 9 bases; unmatched junction bases: 12. The CDR3 DNA follows: TGTGCCAGCAGTTATCTGGTAGCGGGAGTCGGTGAGCAGTTCTTC. Its protein is CASSYLVAGVGEQFF.

The chain has TRBV9 and TRBJ1-2; D remains unclear. This CDR3 has 15 residues. V dropped 0 bases and J dropped 5 bases, with 14 bases sitting between them. Germline values: CDR1 SGDLS, CDR2 YYNGEE. The CDR3 DNA is TGTGCCAGCAGCGTAGATGGCCGCGGAAAATATGGCTACACCTTC. This encodes CASSVDGRGKYGYTF.

This clone has just a few counts. The chain is built from TRBV2 and TRBJ1-2, with a possible D match to TRBD1 (6 bases). Trimming cost V 6 bases and J 4 bases, with 15 bases left between them. The CDR3 totals 14 residues. Looked up from germline, CDR1 is SNHLY and CDR2 is FYNNEI. CDR3 nucleotides: TGTGCCAGCAGCCTAGGGGGGGAGTTCTATGGCTACACCTTC. Amino acids: CASSLGGEFYGYTF.

The chain is built from TRBV7-2 and TRBJ2-7; tentative D call: TRBD2 (5 bases). Germline CDR1 and CDR2: SGHTA and FQGNSA. The V end was cut by 1 base, the J end by 3 bases, with 13 bases between. The CDR3 is made up of 15 amino acids. The CDR3 DNA reads TGTGCCAGCAGCTTAGATCGAGCGGAGATCTACGAGCAGTACTTC. This gives the protein CASSLDRAEIYEQYF.

The chain uses TRBV11-2 and TRBJ1-5, with D maybe TRBD1 (6 bases). Germline CDR1 reads SGHAT; CDR2 reads FQNNGV. V gave up 5 bases and J gave up 2 bases, with 22 bases separating them. The CDR3 covers 18 residues. The CDR3 protein is CASSPRTDLIEGNQPQHF. CDR3 DNA sequence: TGTGCCAGCAGCCCCAGGACAGATCTGATAGAAGGCAATCAGCCCCAGCATTTT.

The chain couples TRBV28 to TRBJ1-2; D ambiguous. The germline V gene encodes CDR1 MDHEN and CDR2 SYDVKM. CDR3 length equals 12 residues. V gave up 2 bases and J gave up 14 bases, with 15 bases separating them. The CDR3 region has the DNA TGTGCCAGCAGTTTAATAGGACTGCGCGGAACCTTC. Its translation is CASSLIGLRGTF.

This chain connects TRBV27 to TRBJ1-1; D may be TRBD1 (6 bases). This CDR3 is 15 amino acids long. V was clipped by 2 bases and J by 2 bases, with 12 bases between them. CDR1 and CDR2 (germline): MNHEY, SMNVEV (reference sequence). The CDR3 sequence is CASSLQGRANTEAFF. The CDR3, as DNA: TGTGCCAGCAGTTTACAGGGGCGAGCTAACACTGAAGCTTTCTTT.

This chain connects TRBV6-5 to TRBJ1-6; 7 bases are a match to TRBD1. Trimming removed 2 bases from V and 8 bases from J; junction bases left unmatched: 9. Germline V gene lookup returns CDR1 MNHEY and CDR2 SVGAGI. The CDR3 is made up of 16 amino acids. The DNA of the CDR3 is TGTGCCAGCAGTTACCAAGGGGGCAGGGCTTATTCACCCCTCCACTTT. This translates into CASSYQGGRAYSPLHF.

V usage is TRBV25-1 and J usage is TRBJ1-1; a possible D gene is TRBD1 (6 bases). Germline lookup yields CDR1 MGHDK and CDR2 SYGVNS. V was clipped by 4 bases and J by 6 bases, with 15 bases between them. This CDR3 comprises 14 residues. The CDR3 loop reads CASSAQGYVAEAFF. In DNA form, the CDR3 reads TGTGCCAGCAGTGCACAGGGTTACGTGGCTGAAGCTTTCTTT. The full variable domain, completed using reference TRBV25-1 and TRBJ1-1, is EADIYQTPRYLVIGTGKKITLECSQTMGHDKMYWYQQDPGMELHLIHYSYGVNSTEKGDLSSESTVSRIRTEHFPLTLESARPSHTSQYLCASSAQGYVAEAFFGQGTRLTVV.

The chain is built from TRBV19 and TRBJ1-5; a weak D match, TRBD1 (6 bases). Looked up from germline, CDR1 is LNHDA and CDR2 is SQIVND (reference sequence). V was clipped by 8 bases and J by 5 bases, with 13 bases between them. The CDR3 runs 13 residues. The CDR3 here is CASAQGPDQPQHF. DNA of the CDR3: TGTGCCAGTGCCCAGGGGCCCGATCAGCCCCAGCATTTT.

The CDR3 protein is CASTPRPIAGGAGGGYGYTF. The CDR3 DNA reads TGTGCCAGCACCCCCCGGCCGATAGCAGGGGGCGCCGGAGGGGGCTATGGCTACACCTTC. This chain uses TRBV6-4 with TRBJ1-2; the match to TRBD1 covers 8 bases. The CDR3 covers 20 residues. In germline, CDR1 is MRHNA, CDR2 SNTAGT. V gave up 7 bases and J gave up 4 bases; unmatched junction bases: 26.

The chain is built from TRBV6-5 and TRBJ1-5; D gene unclear. Germline V gene sequence: CDR1 MNHEY, CDR2 SVGAGI. The CDR3 runs to 13 residues. V was pared by 6 bases and J by 5 bases, with 11 bases between. CDR3 nucleotide sequence: TGTGCCAGCAGGCATAGCCTCGATCAGCCCCAGCATTTT. The encoded protein is CASRHSLDQPQHF.

The CDR3, as DNA: TGTGCCAGCAGCCCCTTCGCGGAATCCTACGAGCAGTACTTC. Translating gives CASSPFAESYEQYF. V and J are TRBV7-2 and TRBJ2-7, with D hard to call. V was shortened by 5 bases and J by 1 base, with 12 bases between the two germline ends. The CDR3 has 14 residues. The V gene's germline CDR1 is SGHTA and CDR2 FQGNSA.

The chain joins TRBV7-2 to TRBJ2-7; 7 nucleotides align to TRBD2. Germline CDR1 and CDR2: SGHTA and FQGNSA. The CDR3 has 14 amino acids. J was trimmed by 7 bases and V by 5 bases; bases with no gene match: 11. CDR3 sequence: CASSLGGKPTEQYF. The CDR3 DNA sequence: TGTGCCAGCAGCCTCGGGGGGAAACCTACGGAGCAGTACTTC.

The V call is TRBV21-1, the J call TRBJ2-7; TRBD1 reflects the table's D call only, with no check against the DNA. TRBV21-1 is tagged as a pseudogene. The CDR3 is made up of 18 amino acids. The CDR3 loop reads CASSNILFLQGASYEQYF. CDR3 sequence (DNA): TGTGCCAGCAGCAATATACTCTTCTTGCAGGGGGCGTCCTACGAGCAGTACTTC.

This clone has just a few counts. The chain has TRBV30 and TRBJ1-5, with D perhaps TRBD1 (5 bases). Germline V CDR1 and CDR2: GTSNPN, SVGIG (reference sequence). Trimming took 0 bases from V and 0 from J, leaving 12 bases between them. This CDR3 spans 16 amino acids. The CDR3 region is CAWSVRTGYSNQPQHF. The CDR3 coding sequence is TGTGCCTGGAGTGTACGTACAGGCTATAGCAATCAGCCCCAGCATTTT.

The V and J genes are TRBV18 and TRBJ1-2; D remains ambiguous. V was clipped by 5 bases and J by 0 bases, with 16 bases between them. Per the germline V gene, CDR1 is KGHSH and CDR2 is LQKENI. The CDR3 runs to 16 residues. CDR3 coding DNA: TGTGCCAGCTCAACTACTCTAGACTCATCTAACTATGGCTACACCTTC. This gives the protein CASSTTLDSSNYGYTF.

This clone occurred a few times. The CDR3 region is CAWSWSPDSILSYNSPLHF. The CDR3 DNA sequence: TGTGCCTGGAGTTGGTCTCCTGACAGCATTCTCTCCTATAATTCACCCCTCCACTTT. The chain is built from TRBV30 and TRBJ1-6; D might be TRBD1 (5 bases). Germline CDR1 is GTSNPN and CDR2 is SVGIG (reference sequence). V was clipped by 2 bases and J by 0 bases, with 20 bases between them. The CDR3 is made up of 19 amino acids.

This chain connects TRBV19 to TRBJ2-3; tentative D call: TRBD2 (6 bases). Trimming pared 5 bases from V and 8 bases from J, leaving 17 bases between. CDR3 length: 14 residues. Germline V gene lookup returns CDR1 LNHDA and CDR2 SQIVND (reference sequence). CDR3 bases: TGTGCCAGTAGTTTTCCGGGGGAACGGGTTACGCAGTATTTT. As protein: CASSFPGERVTQYF.

V and J are TRBV5-4 and TRBJ1-2, with D possibly matching TRBD1 (6 bases). Germline V gene data show CDR1 as SGHNT and CDR2 as YYREEE (reference sequence). Trimming pared 4 bases from V and 4 bases from J, leaving 14 bases between. The CDR3 spans 14 residues. This CDR3 is CASSSQDSLYGYTF. The CDR3 DNA is TGTGCCAGCAGCAGTCAGGACAGCCTCTATGGCTACACCTTC.

The table lists this clone with a count of one. The chain employs TRBV18 and TRBJ1-1, with unresolved D. Germline V CDR1 and CDR2: KGHSH, LQKENI. The CDR3 totals 12 residues. Trimming took off 8 bases at V and 2 bases at J, with 9 bases between the two ends. The CDR3 nucleotides read TGTGCCAGCCAAGCGGCTAACACTGAAGCTTTCTTT. It is translated as CASQAANTEAFF.

The rearrangement joins TRBV4-1 to TRBJ2-7, with 10 positions matching TRBD1. The V segment lost 3 bases and the J segment 0 bases; nucleotides outside the gene matches: 17. Germline assignment: CDR1 MGHRA and CDR2 YSYEKL. The CDR3 is made up of 20 amino acids. Here the CDR3 reads CASSQGLGTGARPRSYEQYF. The CDR3, as DNA: TGCGCCAGCAGCCAGGGCTTGGGGACAGGGGCGCGCCCACGCTCCTACGAGCAGTACTTC.

The chain couples TRBV28 to TRBJ1-4; 8 nucleotides match TRBD1. The germline V gene has CDR1 MDHEN and CDR2 SYDVKM. The CDR3 spans 13 residues. The J segment lost 4 bases and the V segment lost 8 bases, leaving 3 bases of the junction unmatched. The CDR3 DNA sequence: TGTGCCAGCCAGACAGGGGATAATGAAAAACTGTTTTTT. It translates to CASQTGDNEKLFF. The variable domain in full, completed from reference TRBV28 and TRBJ1-4, reads DVKVTQSSRYLVKRTGEKVFLECVQDMDHENMFWYRQDPGLGLRLIYFSYDVKMKEKGDIPEGYSVSREKKERFSLILESASTNQTSMYLCASQTGDNEKLFFGSGTQLSVL.

The chain employs TRBV27 and TRBJ2-1; 14 positions agree with TRBD2. CDR1 and CDR2 (germline): MNHEY, SMNVEV (reference sequence). J was trimmed by 8 bases and V by 5 bases; bases with no gene match: 5. CDR3 length: 15 residues. CDR3 region: CASSTPGLAGDEQFF. In DNA, the CDR3 is TGTGCCAGCAGTACGCCGGGACTAGCGGGAGATGAGCAGTTCTTC.

The chain uses TRBV12-3 or TRBV12-4 and TRBJ1-4, with D possibly being TRBD1 (6 bases). Trimming pared 5 bases from V and 14 bases from J, leaving 12 bases between. This CDR3 has 11 residues. The CDR3 nucleotides are TGTGCCAGCAGTCCACAGGGCAGGCTGTTTTTT. Residues: CASSPQGRLFF.

V and J are TRBV5-4 and TRBJ1-2; D gene ambiguous. Trimming stripped 4 bases from V and 6 bases from J, with 13 bases between. CDR3 length: 13 residues. From germline, CDR1 is SGHNT and CDR2 YYREEE (reference sequence). In nucleotides, the CDR3 is TGTGCCAGCAGCCGACTTCCCCCGAATGGCTACACCTTC. Encoded protein: CASSRLPPNGYTF.

This chain joins TRBV3-1 (or the pseudogene TRBV3-2) and TRBJ1-5; possible D gene TRBD1, 5 bases. Germline CDR1 is LGHDT and CDR2 is YNNKEL (reference sequence). CDR3 length: 13 residues. The germline V and J ends were trimmed by 6 bases and 9 bases, with 15 bases remaining between them. The CDR3 bases are TGTGCCAGCAGTCCTTTTGGGGGGTCGCCCCAGCATTTT. Translation gives CASSPFGGSPQHF.

The V and J genes are TRBV14 and TRBJ2-7, with D possibly matching TRBD2 (7 bases). CDR3 size: 14 residues. Trimming left V 1 base short and J 3 bases short, with 10 bases between. Germline V gives CDR1 SGHDN, CDR2 FVKESK. CDR3 residues: CASSQGGGHYEQYF. CDR3 in DNA: TGTGCCAGCAGCCAAGGCGGGGGACACTACGAGCAGTACTTC.

This clone was seen a few times. The chain links TRBV11-2 to TRBJ2-5; TRBD2 is a possible D gene (5 bases). The CDR3 extends over 14 amino acids. V gave up 1 base and J gave up 5 bases, with 11 bases separating them. CDR1 and CDR2 from the germline V gene are SGHAT and FQNNGV. CDR3 DNA: TGTGCCAGCAGCTTAGGACTACCCGGGGAGACCCAGTACTTC. As protein: CASSLGLPGETQYF.

The chain uses TRBV4-3 and TRBJ1-4; possibly TRBD1 for D (5 bases). Trimming took 0 bases from V and 8 from J, leaving 16 bases between them. This CDR3 comprises 16 residues. Germline lookup yields CDR1 LGHNA and CDR2 YSLEER. The CDR3 region has the DNA TGCGCCAGCAGCCAAGATGGGGGAGGCAGCGGGGAAAAACTGTTTTTT. Protein: CASSQDGGGSGEKLFF.